Shown below are 27 T cell receptor beta chains from a single sample sequenced in a study of OX40 agonist ivuxolimab in advanced cancers. Profiling relied on immunoSEQ multiplex PCR, and the TCRdb table lists in-frame clones only, not all of them. The table lists roughly 69,000 clones, around 93% of them singletons. The specimen was CD4+ or CD8+ T cells sorted from blood, collected in a trial of the OX40 agonist ivuxolimab. These receptors came from an adult with an advanced solid tumor such as melanoma, head and neck, liver or kidney cancer.

The chain joins TRBV15 to TRBJ2-2; either TRBD1 or TRBD2 may supply D (5 bases each). The CDR3 is 16 amino acids. V was pared by 9 bases and J by 5 bases, with 22 bases between. Germline CDR1 and CDR2: LNHNV and YYDKDF (reference sequence). The CDR3 loop reads CATRAAGALWTGELFF. The DNA for the CDR3 is TGTGCCACGAGGGCCGCCGGGGCTCTCTGGACCGGGGAGCTGTTTTTT.

This chain connects TRBV10-3 to TRBJ2-2; maybe TRBD2 (5 bases). CDR3 length equals 16 residues. V was pared by 3 bases and J by 3 bases, with 14 bases between. Germline CDR1 is ENHRY and CDR2 is SYGVKD. CDR3 bases: TGTGCCATCAGTGATGGGAACCCGGACTACACCGGGGAGCTGTTTTTT. Residues: CAISDGNPDYTGELFF.

The J gene is TRBJ2-7, the V gene TRBV27, with D possibly TRBD1 on 6 matching bases. Trimming took 8 bases from V and 0 from J, leaving 11 bases between them. In germline, CDR1 is MNHEY, CDR2 SMNVEV (reference sequence). The CDR3 totals 13 residues. The CDR3 sequence: CASRKDSSYEQYF. CDR3 bases: TGTGCCAGCCGCAAGGACAGCTCCTACGAGCAGTACTTC.

This clone was observed once. The rearrangement links TRBV28 to TRBJ1-5; D is undetermined. Germline V lookup: CDR1 MDHEN, CDR2 SYDVKM. The ends were cut back, 3 bases at V and 6 bases at J, with 3 bases in the middle. The CDR3 has 11 amino acids. CDR3 loop: CASSFAQPQHF. The CDR3 coding sequence is TGTGCCAGCAGTTTTGCTCAGCCCCAGCATTTT.

The V call is TRBV6-6, the J call TRBJ1-2, with D possibly being TRBD1 (5 bases). CDR3 length equals 12 residues. The germline gives CDR1 MNHNY, CDR2 SVGAGI (reference sequence). V was pared by 11 bases and J by 1 base, with 11 bases between. The DNA of the CDR3 is TGTGCCTCAGCGGGGGGTAACTATGGCTACACCTTC. Translating gives CASAGGNYGYTF.

CDR3 bases: TGCGCCAGCAGCCAAACCACAGGGGGGACTGAAGCTTTCTTT. Translated: CASSQTTGGTEAFF. The J gene is TRBJ1-1, the V gene TRBV4-3; 8 bases are a match to TRBD1. This CDR3 has 14 amino acids. V was clipped by 2 bases and J by 5 bases; unmatched bases: 4. The germline gives CDR1 LGHNA, CDR2 YSLEER.

The chain couples TRBV6-4 to TRBJ1-2, with D perhaps TRBD1 (5 bases). The CDR3 consists of 15 residues. V lost 3 bases to trimming and J lost 5 bases, with 16 bases between them. Looked up from germline, CDR1 is MRHNA and CDR2 is SNTAGT. The CDR3 DNA reads as TGTGCCAGCAGTGAGGGTTCCGGAGGGGAGTATGGCTACACCTTC. Translation gives CASSEGSGGEYGYTF.

The chain is built from TRBV7-6 and TRBJ2-7, with a possible D match to TRBD1 (6 bases). There are 16 residues in the CDR3. The germline V gene encodes CDR1 SGHVS and CDR2 FNYEAQ. Trimming cost V 1 base and J 6 bases, with 19 bases left between them. DNA for the CDR3: TGTGCCAGCAGCTTAGGCTGTTGCGGTGGACAGTTCGAGCAGTACGTC. The encoded protein is CASSLGCCGGQFEQYV.

V gene TRBV27 combines with J gene TRBJ2-1; the D is unclear. CDR1 and CDR2 from the germline V gene are MNHEY and SMNVEV (reference sequence). The germline V and J ends were trimmed by 5 bases and 4 bases, with 12 bases remaining between them. The CDR3 is 14 residues long. The CDR3 DNA is TGTGCCAGCAGTCCCCAGGTATTTTACAATGAGCAGTTCTTC. It encodes CASSPQVFYNEQFF.

J is TRBJ2-5 and V is TRBV27; weak D call: TRBD1 (6 bases). The CDR3 contains 12 residues. The ends were cut back, 7 bases at V and 1 base at J, with 7 bases in the middle. Germline lookup yields CDR1 MNHEY and CDR2 SMNVEV (reference sequence). CDR3 nucleotides: TGTGCCAGCACGGACAGCCAAGAGACCCAGTACTTC. It encodes CASTDSQETQYF.

A word on this clone: The junction departs from the called germline gene at one end, perhaps through a read error. The chain couples TRBV6-5 to TRBJ1-1, with 10 nucleotides matching TRBD1. The CDR3 extends over 16 amino acids. The V gene's germline CDR1 is MNHEY and CDR2 SVGAGI. The CDR3 loop reads CASSNSGQGVGTEAFF. The CDR3 DNA follows: TGTGCCAGCAGTAACTCCGGACAGGGGGTTGGGACTGAAGCTTTCTTT.

CDR3 DNA sequence: TGTGCCAGCAGTTTAGGGGCTGGGGGGGGATACGAGCAGTACGTC. Amino acid sequence: CASSLGAGGGYEQYV. This chain joins TRBV28 and TRBJ2-7, with 7 bases fitting TRBD2. Per germline, CDR1 MDHEN and CDR2 SYDVKM. CDR3 length equals 15 residues. With 2 bases clipped from V and 4 bases from J, the junction kept 8 bases outside the gene matches.

The CDR3 nucleotides read TGTGCCAGCAGTTACCCGGGCGGCGAGCAGTACTTC. Protein sequence: CASSYPGGEQYF. The rearrangement joins TRBV6-5 to TRBJ2-7, with D unresolved. The V end lost 2 bases, the J end lost 6 bases, and 8 bases lay between the germline ends. This CDR3 spans 12 amino acids. Germline lookup yields CDR1 MNHEY and CDR2 SVGAGI.

J is TRBJ2-7 and V is TRBV6-5, with a possible D match to TRBD1 (6 bases). The germline V and J ends were trimmed by 4 bases and 12 bases, with 16 bases remaining between them. The CDR3 is 12 amino acids. The V gene's germline CDR1 is MNHEY and CDR2 SVGAGI. The CDR3 sequence is CASSSSRQEWYV. The CDR3 nucleotides read TGTGCCAGCAGTTCCTCAAGACAGGAGTGGTACGTC.

This clone was found once. The chain is built from TRBV27 and TRBJ1-1; D uncertain. Trimming removed 5 bases from V and 5 bases from J, with 12 bases in between. Germline CDR1 reads MNHEY; CDR2 reads SMNVEV (reference sequence). This CDR3 is 13 amino acids long. The CDR3 nucleotides read TGTGCCAGCAGTCCGATCGACGGGACTGAAGCTTTCTTT. Its translation: CASSPIDGTEAFF.

This clone was observed a single time. A junction boundary mismatches the germline segment, possibly from a read error. CDR3 DNA: TGTGCCAGCACTGAAGACAGCGGCTCTGGAAACACCATATATTTT. Its translation: CASTEDSGSGNTIYF. This rearrangement joins TRBV6-1 to TRBJ1-3; the D gene is possibly TRBD1 (5 bases). This CDR3 spans 15 amino acids. CDR1 MNHNS and CDR2 SASEGT come from the germline V gene.

The gene calls are TRBV7-9 and TRBJ1-1; the D is unclear. V lost 1 base, J lost 2 bases, and 8 bases lay in between. The CDR3 is made up of 14 amino acids. The germline V gene encodes CDR1 SEHNR and CDR2 FQNEAQ (reference sequence). The CDR3 is CASSLVAHNTEAFF. The DNA for the CDR3 is TGTGCCAGCAGCTTAGTTGCGCATAACACTGAAGCTTTCTTT. The full variable domain, completed using reference TRBV7-9 and TRBJ1-1, is DTGVSQNPRHKITKRGQNVTFRCDPISEHNRLYWYRQTLGQGPEFLTYFQNEAQLEKSRLLSDRFSAERPKGSFSTLEIQRTEQGDSAMYLCASSLVAHNTEAFFGQGTRLTVV.

The V and J genes are TRBV7-9 and TRBJ2-3, with 10 bases fitting TRBD1. The germline CDR1 and CDR2 sequences are SEHNR and FQNEAQ (reference sequence). V trimming: 1 base; J trimming: 2 bases; junction bases outside the gene matches: 3. CDR3 length: 16 amino acids. Here the CDR3 reads CASSLGQGASTDTQYF. The CDR3 nucleotides read TGTGCCAGCAGCTTAGGACAGGGGGCTTCCACAGATACGCAGTATTTT.

The genes are TRBV19 and TRBJ2-5, with TRBD2 as a possible D gene (6 bases). The CDR3 length is 15 residues. Trimming left V 5 bases short and J 2 bases short, with 15 bases between. Germline V gene sequence: CDR1 LNHDA, CDR2 SQIVND (reference sequence). The CDR3 bases are TGTGCCAGTAGTCCTTACCGGGACTTACAAGAGACCCAGTACTTC. It codes for CASSPYRDLQETQYF.

V is TRBV10-3 and J is TRBJ2-1; D not certain. The CDR3 totals 17 residues. The germline V gene has CDR1 ENHRY and CDR2 SYGVKD. V lost 2 bases and J 2 bases, leaving 16 bases between the germline ends. The CDR3 spells CAISEPETKMAYNEQFF. The CDR3 DNA reads TGTGCCATCAGTGAGCCTGAAACTAAAATGGCCTACAATGAGCAGTTCTTC.

A remark on this clone: Other DNA sequences in this specimen translate into the identical CDR3. The chain is built from TRBV19 and TRBJ1-1; a possible D gene is TRBD1 (5 bases). Trimming took off 3 bases at V and 1 base at J, with 6 bases between the two ends. Germline assignment: CDR1 LNHDA and CDR2 SQIVND (reference sequence). CDR3 size: 13 residues. The CDR3 here is CASSIGGNTEAFF. DNA of the CDR3: TGTGCCAGTAGTATTGGGGGGAACACTGAAGCTTTCTTT.

This chain links TRBV7-9 with TRBJ2-2; 9 positions match TRBD2. V shed 3 bases, J shed 4 bases, and the junction held 6 bases outside the gene matches. CDR3 length: 16 residues. Germline V CDR1 and CDR2: SEHNR, FQNEAQ (reference sequence). The CDR3 DNA follows: TGTGCCAGCAGCTTGAGGCGGGAGGGCCTCACCGGGGAGCTGTTTTTT. It is translated as CASSLRREGLTGELFF.

This chain uses TRBV19 with TRBJ2-1; 13 nucleotides match TRBD2. The CDR3 has 16 amino acids. Germline assignment: CDR1 LNHDA and CDR2 SQIVND (reference sequence). Trimming removed 5 bases from V and 4 bases from J; junction bases left unmatched: 5. In DNA form, the CDR3 reads TGTGCCAGTAGTCCTGGACTAGCGGGGGTGTACAATGAGCAGTTCTTC. As protein: CASSPGLAGVYNEQFF.

This clone was seen just once. V usage is TRBV7-6 and J usage is TRBJ2-7; no firm D call. V shed 4 bases and J shed 1 base, with 8 bases lying between them. This CDR3 is built from 13 residues. In germline, CDR1 is SGHVS, CDR2 FNYEAQ. CDR3 in DNA: TGTGCCAGCAGCTCCCCGGGTTCCTACGAGCAGTACGTC. Translation gives CASSSPGSYEQYV.

J is TRBJ2-7 and V is TRBV7-8, with a possible D match to TRBD2 (5 bases). The CDR3 has 14 residues. Germline assignment: CDR1 SGHVS and CDR2 FQNEAQ. V lost 1 base and J 3 bases, leaving 10 bases between the germline ends. CDR3 amino acids: CASSLGAGDYEQYF. The CDR3 region has the DNA TGTGCCAGCAGCTTAGGCGCCGGGGACTACGAGCAGTACTTC.

This chain joins TRBV7-8 and TRBJ1-1; D perhaps matches TRBD1 (5 bases). CDR1 and CDR2 (germline): SGHVS, FQNEAQ. V was clipped by 5 bases and J by 0 bases, with 13 bases between them. The CDR3 extends over 15 amino acids. The CDR3 here is CASSRRTHMNTEAFF. CDR3 nucleotides: TGTGCCAGCAGCCGAAGGACACATATGAACACTGAAGCTTTCTTT.

The V and J genes are TRBV6-6 and TRBJ2-1, with 11 bases aligning to TRBD2. Germline V gene data show CDR1 as MNHNY and CDR2 as SVGAGI (reference sequence). V lost 5 bases to trimming and J lost 3 bases; unmatched junction nucleotides: 3. This CDR3 has 15 amino acids. CDR3 amino acids: CASSRTSGSYNEQFF. The CDR3 DNA follows: TGTGCCAGCAGTCGAACTAGCGGGAGCTACAATGAGCAGTTCTTC.